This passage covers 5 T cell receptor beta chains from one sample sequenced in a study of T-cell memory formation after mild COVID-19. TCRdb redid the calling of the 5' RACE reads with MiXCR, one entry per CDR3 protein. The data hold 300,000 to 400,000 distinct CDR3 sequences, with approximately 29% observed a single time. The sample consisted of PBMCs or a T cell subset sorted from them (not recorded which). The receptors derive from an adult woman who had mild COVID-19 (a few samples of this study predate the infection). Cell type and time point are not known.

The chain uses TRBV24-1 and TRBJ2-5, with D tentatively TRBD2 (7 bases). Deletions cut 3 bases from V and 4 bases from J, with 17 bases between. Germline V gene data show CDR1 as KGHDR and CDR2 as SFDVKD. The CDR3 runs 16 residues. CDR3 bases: TGTGCCACCAGTGATCCCGGTTGGGGGGGCACAGAGACCCAGTACTTC. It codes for CATSDPGWGGTETQYF.

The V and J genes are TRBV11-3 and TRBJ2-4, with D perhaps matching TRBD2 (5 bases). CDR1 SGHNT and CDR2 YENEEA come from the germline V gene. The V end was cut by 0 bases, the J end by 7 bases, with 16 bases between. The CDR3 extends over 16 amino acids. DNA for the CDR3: TGTGCCAGCAGCTTAGATCTGGGGAGACTTGCGAACATTCAGTACTTC. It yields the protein CASSLDLGRLANIQYF.

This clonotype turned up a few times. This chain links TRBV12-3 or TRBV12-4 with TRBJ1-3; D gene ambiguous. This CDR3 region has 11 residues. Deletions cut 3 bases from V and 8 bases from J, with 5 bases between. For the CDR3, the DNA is TGTGCCAGCAGTTTTTTGGACACCATATATTTT. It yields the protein CASSFLDTIYF.

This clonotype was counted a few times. CDR3 DNA: TGTGCCAGCAGTCATAGGGATCCAGATACGCAGTATTTT. It encodes CASSHRDPDTQYF. The V and J genes are TRBV6-1 and TRBJ2-3; D uncertain. Germline V gives CDR1 MNHNS, CDR2 SASEGT. This CDR3 region has 13 residues. Trimming left V 5 bases short and J 4 bases short, with 10 bases between.

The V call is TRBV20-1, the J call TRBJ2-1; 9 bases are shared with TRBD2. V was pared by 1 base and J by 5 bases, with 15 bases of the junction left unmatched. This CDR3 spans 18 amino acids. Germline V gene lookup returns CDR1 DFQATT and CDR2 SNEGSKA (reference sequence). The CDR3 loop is CSARAPDSGRSSDNEQFF. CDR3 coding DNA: TGCAGTGCTAGAGCCCCCGATAGCGGGAGATCTTCGGACAATGAGCAGTTCTTC.